These 11 T cell receptor beta chains originate from one sample sequenced in a study of T cell responses to AZD1222 COVID-19 vaccine. Profiling relied on immunoSEQ multiplex PCR, and the TCRdb table lists in-frame clones only, not all of them. Among some 140,000 clones listed, 80% to 90% were seen once. This specimen was peripheral blood, taken on day 0 of AZD1222 vaccination. These receptors originate from an adult in good health.

V usage is TRBV9 and J usage is TRBJ2-7, with D maybe TRBD1 (6 bases). From germline, CDR1 is SGDLS and CDR2 YYNGEE. Deletions cut 4 bases from V and 1 base from J, with 18 bases between. There are 16 residues in the CDR3. CDR3 sequence reads: CASSPRGDTLSYEQYF. In DNA form, the CDR3 reads TGTGCCAGCAGCCCTAGAGGGGACACCCTTTCCTACGAGCAGTACTTC.

The gene calls are TRBV4-1 and TRBJ2-7; 9 bases map to TRBD2. CDR3 length equals 14 residues. The J segment lost 5 bases and the V segment lost 3 bases, leaving 5 bases of the junction unmatched. Per the germline V gene, CDR1 is MGHRA and CDR2 is YSYEKL. The CDR3 bases are TGCGCCAGCAGCCAGCGGGAGGGCCAGAACGAGCAGTACTTC. Its protein product is CASSQREGQNEQYF.

V gene TRBV3-1 (or the pseudogene TRBV3-2) combines with J gene TRBJ1-5, with D maybe TRBD1 (6 bases). The CDR3 loop spans 14 amino acids. Per the germline V gene, CDR1 is LGHDT and CDR2 is YNNKEL (reference sequence). Trimming cost V 8 bases and J 2 bases, with 13 bases left between them. In DNA, the CDR3 is TGTGCCAGCCGCGAGTCAGGGGGCAATCAGCCCCAGCATTTT. As protein: CASRESGGNQPQHF.

The chain combines TRBV29-1 with TRBJ1-5; D gene unclear. Germline V gene data show CDR1 as SQVTM and CDR2 as ANQGSEA. This CDR3 is 16 amino acids long. Trimming took off 7 bases at V and 0 bases at J, with 19 bases between the two ends. CDR3 in amino acids: CSALLGLGGSNQPQHF. The CDR3 coding sequence is TGCAGCGCTCTGCTGGGGTTGGGCGGTAGCAATCAGCCCCAGCATTTT.

This chain joins TRBV5-1 and TRBJ1-3; TRBD1 aligns across 7 bases. V trimming: 4 bases; J trimming: 4 bases; junction bases outside the gene matches: 11. Germline V lookup: CDR1 SGHRS, CDR2 YFSETQ. This CDR3 region has 16 residues. CDR3 protein: CASSPGDRSSGNTIYF. CDR3 nucleotides: TGCGCCAGCAGCCCCGGGGACAGATCGTCCGGAAACACCATATATTTT.

V usage is TRBV5-4 and J usage is TRBJ2-2; TRBD2 aligns across 7 bases. V lost 6 bases and J lost 2; bases outside the gene matches: 7. The V gene's germline CDR1 is SGHNT and CDR2 YYREEE (reference sequence). The CDR3 has 15 amino acids. The CDR3 region has the DNA TGTGCCAGCAAAACCGGGACTACTAACACCGGGGAGCTGTTTTTT. Translating it yields CASKTGTTNTGELFF.

The chain combines TRBV5-1 with TRBJ1-3, with D perhaps TRBD1 (5 bases). Germline V gene data show CDR1 as SGHRS and CDR2 as YFSETQ. Trimming took 0 bases from V and 0 from J, leaving 10 bases between them. The CDR3 length is 16 residues. CDR3 loop: CASSLALGGSGNTIYF. CDR3 coding DNA: TGCGCCAGCAGCTTGGCTCTGGGGGGCTCTGGAAACACCATATATTTT.

J is TRBJ1-2 and V is TRBV4-3, with a tentative D call TRBD1 (5 bases). CDR3 length: 13 residues. Trimming pared 0 bases from V and 8 bases from J, leaving 10 bases between. In germline, CDR1 is LGHNA, CDR2 YSLEER. The DNA for the CDR3 is TGCGCCAGCAGCCAAGATAAGGGGTGGGGCTACACCTTC. Protein product: CASSQDKGWGYTF.

This chain connects TRBV5-1 to TRBJ1-2, with 9 bases aligning to TRBD1. The CDR3 runs to 16 residues. With 1 base clipped from V and 2 bases from J, the junction kept 6 bases outside the gene matches. Looked up from germline, CDR1 is SGHRS and CDR2 is YFSETQ. CDR3 protein: CASSLWGDRENYGYTF. CDR3 in DNA: TGCGCCAGCAGCTTGTGGGGGGACAGGGAGAACTATGGCTACACCTTC. The entire variable domain, with the rest obtained from reference TRBV5-1 and TRBJ1-2, is as follows: KAGVTQTPRYLIKTRGQQVTLSCSPISGHRSVSWYQQTPGQGLQFLFEYFSETQRNKGNFPGRFSGRQFSNSRSEMNVSTLELGDSALYLCASSLWGDRENYGYTFGSGTRLTVV.

The table lists this clone with a few counts. The chain joins TRBV29-1 to TRBJ1-2, with D possibly TRBD1 on 5 matching bases. V was cut by 5 bases and J by 7 bases, with 17 bases left in between. Germline lookup yields CDR1 SQVTM and CDR2 ANQGSEA. This CDR3 is 13 amino acids long. The CDR3 protein is CSVNRRGVAGYTF. The CDR3 DNA reads TGCAGCGTTAACCGGCGGGGGGTAGCTGGCTACACCTTC.

This chain links TRBV5-3 with TRBJ2-1; a possible D gene is TRBD1 (6 bases). TRBV5-3 is sorted into the ORF group, with uncertain function. There are 16 residues in the CDR3. V was trimmed by 1 base and J by 8 bases, leaving 19 bases between them. CDR3 nucleotide sequence: TGTGCCAGAAGCTTGAGGGGGACAAAACGTCACGATGAGCAGTTCTTC. Its protein is CARSLRGTKRHDEQFF.